Only one count was recorded for the clone carrying this T cell receptor beta chain. Its antigen is currently unknown. A split of CD4+ cells into CD45RA+ naive and CD45RA-negative memory subsets was performed. These data come from a study of shared clonotypes between healthy human individuals. Study outcomes and limitations: Researchers found naive subsets generally carried larger estimated richness than memory subsets.

Every immunoSEQ plate was one replicate of a subset's evenly spread DNA. Authors' methods: With immunoSEQ giving junction-only sequences and no quality scores, filtering differed. This table comes from immunoSEQ multiplex PCR, and its TCRdb copy is limited to in-frame clones, with some not included. That table is the source of V, J and clone size, and D and trimming were worked out from the DNA. The table has approximately 2,300,000 clones, 92% seen once. The sample was naive CD4+ T cells from PBMCs. Subset noted: CD45RA+ positively selected. This receptor was identified in a man between 18 and 35 years old in good health. Some clones in this sample may be carry-over from other donors' samples.

The CDR3 is CATQPGTGHTGELFF. The CDR3 coding sequence is TGTGCCACCCAACCCGGGACAGGGCACACCGGGGAGCTGTTTTTT. The gene calls are TRBV28 and TRBJ2-2, with TRBD1 identical over 9 bases. The J segment lost 3 bases and the V segment lost 10 bases, leaving 9 bases of the junction unmatched. Germline V gives CDR1 MDHEN, CDR2 SYDVKM. The CDR3 covers 15 residues.